This is a list of T cell receptor beta chains from one sample in a study of T-cell reconstitution after alpha-beta-depleted transplantation in children. TCRdb fed the PCR reads into MiXCR, producing one record per CDR3 protein. Of a few hundred thousand distinct CDR3 sequences listed, about 14% are singletons. The sequencing used PBMCs, collected from the stem cell graft. The source is a human donor who donated a stem cell graft to a child with Fanconi anemia. CDR3s include the opening cysteine and the closing phenylalanine or tryptophan. D genes are given only for firm matches. Not every row has a clone size; where given, it reads once, few, many or a size class.

CDR3 length	J gene	clone size	D gene	V gene	CDR3 protein	CDR3 DNA
15	TRBJ2-3	many	.	TRBV7-2	CASSLGTFFSDTQYF	TGTGCCAGCAGCTTAGGAACATTTTTCTCAGATACGCAGTATTTT
13	TRBJ2-3	few	.	TRBV7-8	CASSPTGTDTQYF	TGTGCCAGCAGCCCGACTGGAACAGATACGCAGTATTTT
15	TRBJ1-4	.	TRBD1	TRBV4-2	CASSPGTAANEKLFF	TGTGCCAGCAGCCCAGGGACAGCCGCTAATGAAAAACTGTTTTTT
17	TRBJ2-3	few	.	TRBV5-1	CASSPSGQPGGTDTQYF	TGCGCCAGCAGCCCCTCAGGACAGCCCGGGGGCACAGATACGCAGTATTTT
14	TRBJ2-1	.	.	TRBV20-1	CSARDGLLADEQFF	TGCAGTGCTAGAGATGGGCTCCTCGCCGATGAGCAGTTCTTC
12	TRBJ1-1	many	.	TRBV6-5	CASSSMRAEAFF	TGTGCCAGCAGTTCCATGAGGGCTGAAGCTTTCTTT
15	TRBJ1-1	few	TRBD1	TRBV7-2	CASSSTGTWNTEAFF	TGTGCCAGCAGCTCGACAGGGACCTGGAACACTGAAGCTTTCTTT
14	TRBJ1-1	.	.	TRBV6-5	CASSYSQWGTEAFF	TGTGCCAGCAGTTACTCGCAGTGGGGGACTGAAGCTTTCTTT
12	TRBJ2-7	many	.	TRBV12-3/TRBV12-4	CASSLGPTEQYF	TGTGCCAGCAGTTTGGGCCCCACCGAGCAGTACTTC
16	TRBJ2-1	few	.	TRBV10-3	CAISESRGIAVDEQFF	TGTGCCATCAGTGAGTCGAGAGGAATAGCTGTCGATGAGCAGTTCTTC
15	TRBJ2-7	few	TRBD2	TRBV7-6	CASSPGIAGGYEQYF	TGTGCCAGCAGCCCTGGGATAGCGGGGGGCTACGAGCAGTACTTC
16	TRBJ1-1	many	.	TRBV6-5	CASSYTPGQVNTEAFF	TGTGCCAGCAGTTATACCCCAGGGCAAGTGAACACTGAAGCTTTCTTT
13	TRBJ1-2	few	.	TRBV5-5	CASRRDLPYGYTF	TGTGCCAGCAGGAGGGATTTACCCTATGGCTACACCTTC
14	TRBJ1-6	.	.	TRBV21-1	CASRPGRSNSPLHF	TGTGCCAGCAGGCCGGGACGGTCTAATTCACCCCTCCACTTT
14	TRBJ1-1	few	.	TRBV7-2	CASSPLWTGTEAFF	TGTGCCAGCAGCCCCCTGTGGACGGGGACTGAAGCTTTCTTT
12	TRBJ2-7	many	.	TRBV7-2	CASSLLGNEQYF	TGTGCCAGCAGCTTACTTGGAAACGAGCAGTACTTC
14	TRBJ1-2	few	.	TRBV20-1	CSAREGHQSYGYTF	TGCAGTGCTAGAGAGGGACACCAAAGCTATGGCTACACCTTC
16	TRBJ2-1	few	.	TRBV6-1	CASRLEGAGAYNEQFF	TGTGCCAGCAGACTTGAAGGGGCAGGGGCCTACAATGAGCAGTTCTTC
15	TRBJ2-3	many	.	TRBV5-1	CASSRSSPYTDTQYF	TGCGCCAGCAGCCGTTCTAGCCCCTACACAGATACGCAGTATTTT
19	TRBJ2-3	.	.	TRBV12-3/TRBV12-4	CALCLSVEGPFTSTDTQYF	TGTGCCCTCTGTTTATCGGTCGAGGGACCATTCACTAGCACAGATACGCAGTATTTT
10	TRBJ1-1	few	.	TRBV20-1	CSLQGVEAFF	TGCAGTCTCCAAGGGGTTGAAGCTTTCTTT
14	TRBJ2-3	few	.	TRBV7-9	CASSFGLLTDTQYF	TGTGCCAGCAGCTTTGGACTCCTCACAGATACGCAGTATTTT
14	TRBJ2-5	.	.	TRBV20-1	CSARDHRVGETQYF	TGCAGTGCTAGAGATCACAGGGTTGGAGAGACCCAGTACTTC
14	TRBJ2-1	many	.	TRBV5-1	CASSQLESYNEQFF	TGCGCCAGCAGCCAACTGGAGTCCTACAATGAGCAGTTCTTC
16	TRBJ1-5	few	.	TRBV6-5	CASSYSSGEGNQPQHF	TGTGCCAGCAGTTACTCGAGTGGGGAGGGGAATCAGCCCCAGCATTTT
17	TRBJ2-1	few	TRBD2	TRBV5-1	CASSPGLAGGSYNEQFF	TGCGCCAGCAGCCCTGGACTAGCGGGGGGGTCCTACAATGAGCAGTTCTTC
13	TRBJ1-2	many	.	TRBV20-1	CSARASVDYGYTF	TGCAGTGCTAGAGCGTCTGTGGACTATGGCTACACCTTC
13	TRBJ2-5	.	.	TRBV7-2	CASSLDVGETQYF	TGTGCCAGCAGCTTAGACGTCGGGGAGACCCAGTACTTC
15	TRBJ2-7	.	.	TRBV27	CASSSFRQGGYEQYF	TGTGCCAGCAGTTCTTTCCGACAGGGAGGCTACGAGCAGTACTTC
17	TRBJ2-3	.	.	TRBV3-1	CACSQDFTGPGVGTQYF	TGTGCCTGCAGCCAAGATTTCACAGGGCCTGGGGTCGGTACGCAGTATTTT
12	TRBJ2-5	.	.	TRBV28	CASQVTQETQYF	TGTGCCAGCCAAGTTACACAAGAGACCCAGTACTTC
15	TRBJ2-2	many	.	TRBV15	CATSRDKGITGELFF	TGTGCCACCAGCAGGGACAAGGGGATCACCGGGGAGCTGTTTTTT
12	TRBJ1-2	few	.	TRBV4-3	CASSQGPGSHTF	TGCGCCAGCAGCCAAGGCCCAGGGTCCCACACCTTC
17	TRBJ2-5	few	.	TRBV5-1	CASSLGRMAKEGETQYF	TGCGCCAGCAGCTTGGGTAGGATGGCAAAGGAAGGGGAGACCCAGTACTTC
14	TRBJ1-1	few	TRBD1	TRBV9	CASSAFTGDIEAFF	TGTGCCAGCAGCGCTTTCACAGGGGATATCGAAGCTTTCTTT
13	TRBJ2-2	.	.	TRBV5-1	CASRPPRAGELFF	TGCGCCAGCAGACCCCCCCGTGCCGGGGAGCTGTTTTTT
13	TRBJ1-1	many	.	TRBV5-1	CASSLDLNTEAFF	TGCGCCAGCAGCTTGGACCTGAACACTGAAGCTTTCTTT
13	TRBJ1-1	.	.	TRBV12-3/TRBV12-4	CASRRVLNTEAFF	TGTGCCAGCCGTAGGGTCCTGAACACTGAAGCTTTCTTT
11	TRBJ1-3	.	.	TRBV11-2	CASSLGYTIYF	TGTGCCAGCAGCTTGGGGTACACCATATATTTT
15	TRBJ1-1	.	.	TRBV9	CASSLGGSVGTEAFF	TGTGCCAGCAGCCTAGGTGGGAGTGTCGGCACTGAAGCTTTCTTT
13	TRBJ1-2	few	.	TRBV29-1	CSVATAQHYGYTF	TGCAGCGTTGCGACAGCTCAGCACTATGGCTACACCTTC
13	TRBJ1-5	.	.	TRBV3-1	CASSQGHASPQHF	TGTGCCAGCAGCCAAGGGCACGCGTCGCCCCAGCATTTT
12	TRBJ1-1	many	.	TRBV29-1	CSVSLGDMGAFF	TGCAGCGTTTCCCTCGGGGATATGGGCGCTTTCTTT
15	TRBJ2-1	many	TRBD2	TRBV11-2	CASSYTSGTYNEQFF	TGTGCCAGCAGCTACACTAGCGGGACTTACAATGAGCAGTTCTTC
13	TRBJ1-6	few	.	TRBV5-1	CASSLVLNSPLHF	TGCGCCAGCAGCTTGGTACTTAATTCACCCCTCCACTTT
13	TRBJ1-1	many	.	TRBV25-1	CASSELSNTEAFF	TGTGCCAGCAGTGAATTATCAAACACTGAAGCTTTCTTT
16	TRBJ1-6	few	.	TRBV2	CASSEWGSLNNSPLHF	TGTGCCAGCAGTGAATGGGGCAGCCTGAATAATTCACCCCTCCACTTT
14	TRBJ2-7	.	TRBD1	TRBV29-1	CSVRRDSQNYEQYF	TGCAGCGTCCGAAGGGACAGCCAAAACTACGAGCAGTACTTC
15	TRBJ1-3	.	.	TRBV6-1	CASRRGQTPGNTIYF	TGTGCCAGCAGGCGAGGACAAACCCCTGGAAACACCATATATTTT
14	TRBJ1-2	few	.	TRBV28	CASSSPAIRSGYTF	TGTGCCAGCAGTAGCCCGGCTATTCGCTCTGGCTACACCTTC
20	TRBJ2-1	few	TRBD2	TRBV29-1	CSVEFYGTSGGPFAYNEQFF	TGCAGCGTTGAATTCTACGGGACTAGCGGGGGGCCGTTCGCATACAATGAGCAGTTCTTC
13	TRBJ2-5	.	.	TRBV15	CATSRVRGETQYF	TGTGCCACCAGCAGAGTAAGGGGGGAGACCCAGTACTTC
18	TRBJ2-1	many	TRBD2	TRBV11-2	CASSLVFPVSGGMNEQFF	TGTGCCAGCAGCTTAGTATTTCCGGTGTCGGGGGGAATGAATGAGCAGTTCTTC
13	TRBJ1-1	many	.	TRBV10-1	CASSENLNTEAFF	TGCGCCAGCAGTGAGAACCTGAACACTGAAGCTTTCTTT
15	TRBJ2-1	many	TRBD2	TRBV20-1	CSARARGLAFNEQFF	TGCAGTGCTAGAGCCCGAGGACTAGCTTTCAATGAGCAGTTCTTC
14	TRBJ1-1	medium-sized	.	TRBV5-1	CASSLIRGGTEAFF	TGCGCCAGCAGCTTGATCCGGGGTGGAACTGAAGCTTTCTTT
16	TRBJ2-5	few	TRBD2	TRBV20-1	CSAPGLAGTSQETQYF	TGCAGTGCTCCCGGACTAGCGGGGACTAGCCAAGAGACCCAGTACTTC